These 22 T cell receptor beta chains were all obtained from the same sample, sequenced in a study of blood T cell repertoires in COVID-19. Sequencing was performed with immunoSEQ multiplex PCR; in TCRdb, only in-frame clones are kept and a portion is missing. The data hold about 100,000 clones, with roughly nine tenths observed a single time. The sequencing input was peripheral blood. The source of these receptors is a man aged 45-60 years with active COVID-19.

The DNA for the CDR3 is TGTGCCAGCAGCCAGGGACTAGCGGGGGGGCAGGCCAAAAACATTCAGTACTTC. It encodes CASSQGLAGGQAKNIQYF. V is TRBV3-1 (or the pseudogene TRBV3-2) and J is TRBJ2-4, with 16 bases fitting TRBD2. This CDR3 has 18 residues. The germline gives CDR1 LGHDT, CDR2 YNNKEL (reference sequence). The V gene end was trimmed by 3 bases and the J gene end by 1 base; junction bases not matched to a gene: 3.

The chain recombines TRBV5-1 with TRBJ1-3; no clear D gene. This CDR3 region has 14 residues. V was shortened by 5 bases and J by 4 bases, with 13 bases between the two germline ends. Looked up from germline, CDR1 is SGHRS and CDR2 is YFSETQ. The CDR3 DNA follows: TGCGCCAGCAGTAAGGGAGGGTCAGGAAACACCATATATTTT. It is translated as CASSKGGSGNTIYF.

The CDR3 DNA is TGTGCCAGCACCTCGGGACAGGGGGCGTACAATGAGCAGTTCTTC. Translation gives CASTSGQGAYNEQFF. The chain uses TRBV6-5 and TRBJ2-1; 12 bases agree with TRBD1. The ends lost 7 bases at V and 4 bases at J; junction bases unmatched: 5. Germline V lookup: CDR1 MNHEY, CDR2 SVGAGI. The CDR3 has 15 amino acids.

The genes are TRBV6-5 and TRBJ1-2; 8 nucleotides agree with TRBD1. The germline V gene has CDR1 MNHEY and CDR2 SVGAGI. Unmatched junction bases numbered 8, after V lost 6 bases and J lost 5 bases. This CDR3 is built from 14 residues. The CDR3 loop is CASRDREGGYGYTF. The CDR3 nucleotides are TGTGCCAGCAGGGACAGGGAAGGAGGATATGGCTACACCTTC.

In its sample, this clone was seen once. The J gene is TRBJ2-5, the V gene TRBV19, with 8 bases that match TRBD1. V was pared by 4 bases and J by 4 bases, with 5 bases of the junction left unmatched. This CDR3 comprises 14 residues. From germline, CDR1 is LNHDA and CDR2 SQIVND (reference sequence). The CDR3 nucleotides read TGTGCCAGTAGTACGACAGGGGTCCTAGAGACCCAGTACTTC. Translating it yields CASSTTGVLETQYF.

This chain connects TRBV3-1 (or the pseudogene TRBV3-2) to TRBJ2-3; 12 bases align to TRBD2. The CDR3 has 17 amino acids. The trim removed 4 bases at V and 3 bases at J, leaving 8 bases unmatched. CDR1 and CDR2 (germline): LGHDT, YNNKEL (reference sequence). This CDR3 is CASSPDLAGGLTDTQYF. Here the CDR3 DNA reads TGTGCCAGCAGCCCCGATCTAGCGGGAGGGCTTACAGATACGCAGTATTTT.

The chain combines TRBV24-1 with TRBJ2-2, with a weak D call TRBD1 (5 bases). This CDR3 has 15 residues. Germline V CDR1 and CDR2: KGHDR, SFDVKD. Deletions cut 4 bases from V and 5 bases from J, with 13 bases between. CDR3 nucleotide sequence: TGTGCCACCAGTGACACCCTCTCAGGGACCGGGGAGCTGTTTTTT. As protein: CATSDTLSGTGELFF.

This chain joins TRBV6-1 and TRBJ2-3; 7 bases line up with TRBD1. Germline values: CDR1 MNHNS, CDR2 SASEGT. The CDR3 runs 15 residues. Trimming took 1 base from V and 2 from J; bases not matched to a gene: 3. CDR3 bases: TGTGCCAGCAGTGAAGGTGGGACAGTCACAGATACGCAGTATTTT. Translating gives CASSEGGTVTDTQYF.

The chain links TRBV6-6 to TRBJ1-1; D gene uncertain. Between the trimmed V and J ends, which lost 7 bases and 4 bases, there was a span of 10 bases. The CDR3 is made up of 12 amino acids. In germline, CDR1 is MNHNY, CDR2 SVGAGI (reference sequence). CDR3 sequence (DNA): TGTGCCAGCATCGGACTCGGCACTGAAGCTTTCTTT. This codes for CASIGLGTEAFF.

The rearrangement links TRBV14 to TRBJ2-5; 8 bases are a match to TRBD2. The CDR3 has 15 residues. Looked up from germline, CDR1 is SGHDN and CDR2 is FVKESK. V shed 4 bases and J 2 bases; nucleotides not matched to a gene: 6. CDR3 amino acids: CASSRMGTRQETQYF. The DNA for the CDR3 is TGTGCCAGCAGCCGCATGGGGACTAGGCAAGAGACCCAGTACTTC.

The chain links TRBV15 to TRBJ1-6, with D perhaps TRBD1 (6 bases). The V and J ends lost 1 base and 8 bases respectively, with 9 bases between them. The germline gives CDR1 LNHNV, CDR2 YYDKDF (reference sequence). This CDR3 spans 14 amino acids. CDR3 coding DNA: TGTGCCACCAGCAGAGTGGACAGAGATTCACCCCTCCACTTT. This encodes CATSRVDRDSPLHF.

The chain couples TRBV5-1 to TRBJ2-2; 11 nucleotides line up with TRBD2. Looked up from germline, CDR1 is SGHRS and CDR2 is YFSETQ. The CDR3 length is 18 residues. The junction had 11 bases not matched to a gene; V was cut back by 3 bases and J by 4 bases. CDR3 sequence (DNA): TGCGCCAGCAGCTCTCCACCTAGCGGGGGGTTACCCACCGGGGAGCTGTTTTTT. It is translated as CASSSPPSGGLPTGELFF.

This clone has just one count. The chain couples TRBV24-1 to TRBJ2-3; a weak D match, TRBD2 (5 bases). Germline assignment: CDR1 KGHDR and CDR2 SFDVKD. V lost 12 bases and J lost 0, with 12 bases in between. The CDR3 contains 13 residues. The CDR3 reads CAAGGPSTDTQYF. The CDR3 coding sequence is TGTGCCGCGGGTGGTCCTAGCACAGATACGCAGTATTTT.

The chain has TRBV9 and TRBJ1-1; D not resolved. Germline CDR1 is SGDLS and CDR2 is YYNGEE. The CDR3 has 15 residues. Trimming shortened V by 0 bases and J by 6 bases, and 15 bases separated the two germline ends. The CDR3 region has the DNA TGTGCCAGCAGCGTAGACCCAGGAAGGGAGCCTGAAGCTTTCTTT. Residues: CASSVDPGREPEAFF.

This clone was counted a single time. This sample also contains other DNA sequences that code for the same CDR3. The chain employs TRBV6-1 and TRBJ2-3; 12 bases are shared with TRBD2. V trimming: 2 bases; J trimming: 4 bases; junction bases outside the gene matches: 1. This CDR3 contains 15 residues. From germline, CDR1 is MNHNS and CDR2 SASEGT. CDR3 nucleotides: TGTGCCAGCAGTGAACTAGCGGGGGGGCCAGATACGCAGTATTTT. Translation gives CASSELAGGPDTQYF.

Here the CDR3 reads CASSLGAGSNEQFF. The CDR3 DNA reads as TGTGCCAGCAGCTTAGGTGCAGGTTCCAATGAGCAGTTCTTC. This chain connects TRBV7-2 to TRBJ2-1; D is unresolved. The CDR3 is 14 residues long. Germline V CDR1 and CDR2: SGHTA, FQGNSA. Deletions cut 1 base from V and 6 bases from J, with 10 bases between.

This rearrangement joins TRBV5-4 to TRBJ2-1; 16 bases align to TRBD2. V dropped 4 bases and J dropped 7; count of bases not matched to a gene: 2. In germline, CDR1 is SGHNT, CDR2 YYREEE (reference sequence). The CDR3 covers 15 residues. The CDR3 nucleotides read TGTGCCAGCAGCGGGGGACTAGCGGGAGGGAATGAGCAGTTCTTC. Encoded protein: CASSGGLAGGNEQFF.

This rearrangement joins TRBV6-5 to TRBJ2-1, with D possibly being TRBD2 (6 bases). V lost 4 bases, J lost 10 bases, and 14 bases lay in between. The CDR3 has 13 amino acids. Germline loops: CDR1 MNHEY, CDR2 SVGAGI. The CDR3 region is CASSSSGTQEQFF. The DNA for the CDR3 is TGTGCCAGCAGTTCCTCCGGGACTCAAGAGCAGTTCTTC.

The genes are TRBV3-1 (or the pseudogene TRBV3-2) and TRBJ1-1; TRBD1 might be the D (5 bases). The CDR3 extends over 15 amino acids. The V end was cut by 4 bases, the J end by 6 bases, with 18 bases between. Germline V gives CDR1 LGHDT, CDR2 YNNKEL (reference sequence). The CDR3 sequence: CASSPKGGVSAEAFF. The CDR3 bases are TGTGCCAGCAGCCCAAAAGGAGGGGTTAGCGCTGAAGCTTTCTTT.

The table lists this clone with a few counts. This chain links TRBV19 with TRBJ2-7; weak D call: TRBD2 (5 bases). There are 15 residues in the CDR3. CDR1 and CDR2 from the germline V gene are LNHDA and SQIVND (reference sequence). V was clipped by 3 bases and J by 0 bases, with 12 bases between them. CDR3 bases: TGTGCCAGTAGTATCCCCTCCCGGGGCTCCTACGAGCAGTACTTC. This sequence encodes CASSIPSRGSYEQYF. Full variable domain (missing parts from reference TRBV19 and TRBJ2-7): DGGITQSPKYLFRKEGQNVTLSCEQNLNHDAMYWYRQDPGQGLRLIYYSQIVNDFQKGDIAEGYSVSREKKESFPLTVTSAQKNPTAFYLCASSIPSRGSYEQYFGPGTRLTVT.

This clone has only a few counts. V is TRBV7-9 and J is TRBJ1-3; D may be TRBD1 (5 bases). Trimming shortened V by 1 base and J by 4 bases, and 14 bases separated the two germline ends. From germline, CDR1 is SEHNR and CDR2 FQNEAQ (reference sequence). The CDR3 consists of 16 residues. CDR3 coding DNA: TGTGCCAGCAGCTTAGGCAGGGAGGGGCTCGGAAACACCATATATTTT. Translated, it gives CASSLGREGLGNTIYF.

The CDR3 coding sequence is TGTGCCAGCAGCCAGGGGACAGCAAAGGGAAACACCATATATTTT. This codes for CASSQGTAKGNTIYF. This chain uses TRBV14 with TRBJ1-3, with 7 bases lining up with TRBD1. This CDR3 region has 15 residues. Germline V gene data show CDR1 as SGHDN and CDR2 as FVKESK. Trimming took 3 bases from V and 4 from J; bases not matched to a gene: 6. Full variable domain (rest looked up from reference TRBV14 and TRBJ1-3): EAGVTQFPSHSVIEKGQTVTLRCDPISGHDNLYWYRRVMGKEIKFLLHFVKESKQDESGMPNNRFLAERTGGTYSTLKVQPAELEDSGVYFCASSQGTAKGNTIYFGEGSWLTVV.